These 19 T cell receptor beta chains share one sample of origin, sequenced in a study of shared clonotypes between healthy human individuals (dated by TCRdb to about 2020). Libraries were constructed by the immunoSEQ multiplex PCR assay. In its TCRdb copy, this immuneACCESS table keeps in-frame sequences only and misses some clones. Where compared with another copy, unresolved V genes explain less than half of these, and the others have no known cause. Present in this sample are 2.3 million or so clones, 93% of which were seen just once. Approximately 0.4% of the sample is in the top ten clones. The sample comprised naive CD4+ T cells from PBMCs. Interpreted using the paper, the cell subset or site label stands for: CD45RA+ positively selected. These TCRs come from a man younger than 35 in good health. Some clones in this sample may be carry-over from other donors' samples.

This clone was seen only once. The V gene is TRBV19, the J gene TRBJ1-5; 9 bases fit TRBD1. CDR1 and CDR2 from the germline V gene are LNHDA and SQIVND (reference sequence). After removal of 9 bases from V and 4 bases from J, the junction contained 16 bases not matched to a gene. This CDR3 has 17 residues. The chain's CDR3 is CASCLRGDRVGNQPQHF. In DNA form, the CDR3 reads TGTGCCAGCTGCCTCCGGGGGGACAGGGTGGGGAATCAGCCCCAGCATTTT.

J is TRBJ2-2 and V is TRBV7-3, with D maybe TRBD2 (6 bases). In germline, CDR1 is SGHTA, CDR2 FQGTGA. The CDR3 is made up of 16 amino acids. Deletions cut 0 bases from V and 3 bases from J, with 11 bases between. In DNA form, the CDR3 reads TGTGCCAGCAGCTTAACCGGGACTTTAGACACCGGGGAGCTGTTTTTT. It is translated as CASSLTGTLDTGELFF.

The chain joins TRBV12-5 to TRBJ1-2; TRBD1 might be the D (5 bases). The CDR3 sequence is 13 residues long. Germline V lookup: CDR1 LGHNT, CDR2 FRNRAP. V was shortened by 5 bases and J by 8 bases, with 15 bases between the two germline ends. Here the CDR3 reads CASGIDSPRGYTF. The CDR3 region has the DNA TGTGCTAGTGGTATTGACAGCCCGAGAGGCTACACCTTC.

This sequence joins TRBV7-3 and TRBJ2-5, with 7 bases that match TRBD1. Trimming removed 0 bases from V and 5 bases from J; junction bases left unmatched: 6. Germline V gene sequence: CDR1 SGHTA, CDR2 FQGTGA. The CDR3 has 15 amino acids. The CDR3 protein is CASSLTGGSGETQYF. The DNA of the CDR3 is TGTGCCAGCAGCTTAACAGGGGGCTCAGGGGAGACCCAGTACTTC.

The chain employs TRBV18 and TRBJ1-2; 7 bases agree with TRBD1. Trimming removed 6 bases from V and 0 bases from J; junction bases left unmatched: 13. Germline V gene sequence: CDR1 KGHSH, CDR2 LQKENI. CDR3 length: 17 residues. The CDR3 protein is CASSSKGQQISNYGYTF. The CDR3 DNA reads as TGTGCCAGCTCTTCTAAGGGACAGCAGATCTCTAACTATGGCTACACCTTC.

The genes are TRBV7-2 and TRBJ2-1; possibly TRBD2 for D (5 bases). Trimming removed 5 bases from V and 4 bases from J, with 12 bases in between. Germline V CDR1 and CDR2: SGHTA, FQGNSA. The CDR3 extends over 14 amino acids. For the CDR3, the DNA is TGTGCCAGCAGCCGAGGACGGGAATACAATGAGCAGTTCTTC. It encodes CASSRGREYNEQFF.

This clone was counted a single time. J is TRBJ1-2 and V is TRBV7-9, with D perhaps matching TRBD1 (5 bases). This CDR3 comprises 14 residues. CDR1 is SEHNR and CDR2 is FQNEAQ in the germline V gene (reference sequence). With 5 bases removed from V and 8 bases from J, the gap between germline ends came to 18 bases. The CDR3 here is CASSPGGGNGGYTF. For the CDR3, the DNA is TGTGCCAGCAGCCCGGGCGGGGGGAATGGCGGCTACACCTTC.

V is TRBV5-1 and J is TRBJ1-1; TRBD1 might be the D (5 bases). Trimming pared 0 bases from V and 4 bases from J, leaving 10 bases between. This CDR3 comprises 14 residues. Germline V CDR1 and CDR2: SGHRS, YFSETQ. The CDR3 region has the DNA TGCGCCAGCAGCTTGGCTCTTCAGGGCACTGAAGCTTTCTTT. It specifies CASSLALQGTEAFF.

The genes are TRBV4-3 and TRBJ2-1, with a tentative D call TRBD1 (6 bases). Trimming cost V 3 bases and J 6 bases, with 21 bases left between them. This CDR3 region has 17 residues. The germline V gene has CDR1 LGHNA and CDR2 YSLEER. The CDR3 DNA follows: TGCGCCAGCAGCCACGAACCGAAAAGTCAAGGGGGCAATGAGCAGTTCTTC. Its protein product is CASSHEPKSQGGNEQFF.

The chain combines TRBV9 with TRBJ2-3, with D tentatively TRBD2 (5 bases). Germline CDR1 reads SGDLS; CDR2 reads YYNGEE. The CDR3 totals 14 residues. V was shortened by 3 bases and J by 2 bases, with 10 bases between the two germline ends. Here the CDR3 DNA reads TGTGCCAGCAGCGGAGGAGGATTCACAGATACGCAGTATTTT. Translated, it gives CASSGGGFTDTQYF.

This clone occurred a few times. The chain links TRBV28 to TRBJ1-1, with 9 bases matching TRBD1. Germline V gene data show CDR1 as MDHEN and CDR2 as SYDVKM. CDR3 size: 18 residues. The V gene end was trimmed by 3 bases and the J gene end by 1 base; junction bases not matched to a gene: 12. The DNA of the CDR3 is TGTGCCAGCAGTTTCAGATCACCCTGGACAGGGGCGAACACTGAAGCTTTCTTT. Translated, it gives CASSFRSPWTGANTEAFF.

The rearrangement uses TRBV7-9 and TRBJ2-7; D remains unclear. Germline lookup yields CDR1 SEHNR and CDR2 FQNEAQ (reference sequence). This CDR3 region has 15 residues. Trimming removed 2 bases from V and 2 bases from J, with 13 bases in between. The CDR3 region is CASSLSPGLPYEQYF. The CDR3 coding sequence is TGTGCCAGCAGCTTATCCCCGGGTTTACCCTACGAGCAGTACTTC.

The chain links TRBV5-6 to TRBJ1-4; 11 bases map to TRBD1. CDR3 length: 16 residues. Germline V gene sequence: CDR1 SGHDT, CDR2 YYEEEE. V was clipped by 4 bases and J by 7 bases; unmatched bases: 9. CDR3 in DNA: TGTGCCAGCAGCCTCCGGACAGGGGGCTTTGGTGAAAAACTGTTTTTT. Translation: CASSLRTGGFGEKLFF.

The genes are TRBV11-1 and TRBJ2-3, with no clear D. The germline gives CDR1 SGHAT, CDR2 FQDESV (reference sequence). V gave up 5 bases and J gave up 7 bases, with 13 bases separating them. The CDR3 runs to 13 residues. CDR3 sequence reads: CASSPRVDNTQYF. Here the CDR3 DNA reads TGTGCCAGCAGCCCAAGGGTAGATAATACGCAGTATTTT.

The CDR3, as DNA: TGTGCCAGCAGCTTAGGGACTAGCATAGGGCAGTACTTC. This sequence encodes CASSLGTSIGQYF. V and J are TRBV7-9 and TRBJ2-7; 8 bases fit TRBD2. The germline gives CDR1 SEHNR, CDR2 FQNEAQ (reference sequence). V was pared by 1 base and J by 9 bases, with 5 bases of the junction left unmatched. The CDR3 contains 13 residues.

The chain joins TRBV29-1 to TRBJ1-5, with TRBD1 matching 11 bases. CDR1 and CDR2 (germline): SQVTM, ANQGSEA. This CDR3 is 18 amino acids long. The V gene end was trimmed by 1 base and the J gene end by 7 bases; junction bases not matched to a gene: 15. The CDR3 DNA reads TGCAGCGTTGAAGGCCAACTGGGGGACAGGGGGTTCAGCCAGCCCCAGCATTTT. As protein: CSVEGQLGDRGFSQPQHF. The variable domain in full, completed from reference TRBV29-1 and TRBJ1-5, reads SAVISQKPSRDICQRGTSLTIQCQVDSQVTMMFWYRQQPGQSLTLIATANQGSEATYESGFVIDKFPISRPNLTFSTLTVSNMSPEDSSIYLCSVEGQLGDRGFSQPQHFGDGTRLSIL.

The V and J genes are TRBV28 and TRBJ1-1; the D is unclear. V shed 3 bases and J shed 0 bases, with 11 bases lying between them. Germline V gene lookup returns CDR1 MDHEN and CDR2 SYDVKM. The CDR3 runs to 15 residues. The CDR3 sequence: CASSFSGSMNTEAFF. Written as DNA, the CDR3 is TGTGCCAGCAGTTTCTCAGGTTCCATGAACACTGAAGCTTTCTTT.

Of note for this clone: At one end the junction does not follow the germline gene, possibly because of a read error. V gene TRBV7-2 combines with J gene TRBJ2-1, with TRBD1 matching 10 bases. This CDR3 is 16 amino acids long. CDR1 SGHTA and CDR2 FQGNSA come from the germline V gene. This CDR3 is CASRLAGGTGVDEQFF. CDR3 bases: TGTGCCAGCAGGTTAGCCGGGGGGACAGGGGTGGATGAGCAGTTCTTC.

This chain uses TRBV5-6 with TRBJ2-5; 8 bases are shared with TRBD2. V lost 0 bases to trimming and J lost 1 base; unmatched junction nucleotides: 5. Germline loops: CDR1 SGHDT, CDR2 YYEEEE. The CDR3 is made up of 16 amino acids. The CDR3 DNA reads TGTGCCAGCAGCTTGGCCGCAGGACTAGCCCAAGAGACCCAGTACTTC. It encodes CASSLAAGLAQETQYF.